The 15 T cell receptor beta chains in this list originate from one sample, sequenced in a study of vaccination effects on CD4 cells after COVID-19 (dated by TCRdb to between 2022 and 2023). Antigen specificity for these receptors is unknown. In the ViraFEST assay, PBMC were stimulated with viral peptide pools, and TCR sequencing was then used to find antigen-specific CD4+ T cell clonotypes based on their expansion. After less than 13 days of culture, CD4+ T cells were isolated with the EasySep CD4+ T cell isolation kit. Convalescent patients had PCR-confirmed SARS-CoV-2 infection between March and December 2020, before Alpha, Beta and Delta variants emerged in the United States. Library construction relied on the immunoSEQ multiplex PCR assay. In TCRdb, the immuneACCESS table is reduced to in-frame sequences with V and J assigned. These tables do not hold every clone; where another copy was compared, an unresolved V gene accounts for under half, and the others remain unexplained. Here the sample has 20,000 to 25,000 clones; 74% occur a single time. Roughly two fifths of the sample goes to the ten largest clones.

The input for sequencing was CD4+ T cells from PBMCs cultured with a peptide pool, taken before COVID-19 vaccination. The receptor source for this set is a human donor who had a prior SARS-CoV-2 infection.

The CDR3 nucleotides are TGTGCCAGCAGCCGCGAATGGGGGGCCCCCACAGATACGCAGTATTTT. It codes for CASSREWGAPTDTQYF. The chain is built from TRBV4-2 and TRBJ2-3, with D tentatively TRBD1 or TRBD2 (6 bases each). The CDR3 is made up of 16 amino acids. V was pared by 4 bases and J by 2 bases, with 16 bases between. CDR1 is LGHNA, CDR2 YNFKEQ, per germline.

The chain joins TRBV29-1 to TRBJ2-1; weak D call: TRBD2 (5 bases). The CDR3 consists of 12 residues. The V end lost 2 bases, the J end lost 7 bases, and 9 bases lay between the germline ends. In germline, CDR1 is SQVTM, CDR2 ANQGSEA. CDR3 region: CSVERLPNEQFF. The DNA of the CDR3 is TGCAGCGTTGAAAGACTACCTAATGAGCAGTTCTTC.

The chain recombines TRBV18 with TRBJ2-1; possibly TRBD1 for D (5 bases). Trimming pared 0 bases from V and 4 bases from J, leaving 13 bases between. CDR1 is KGHSH and CDR2 is LQKENI in the germline V gene. The CDR3 totals 16 residues. CDR3 DNA sequence: TGTGCCAGCTCACCACCTGGGGCTAGAGTATACAATGAGCAGTTCTTC. It codes for CASSPPGARVYNEQFF. The variable domain in full, completed from reference TRBV18 and TRBJ2-1, reads NAGVMQNPRHLVRRRGQEARLRCSPMKGHSHVYWYRQLPEEGLKFMVYLQKENIIDESGMPKERFSAEFPKEGPSILRIQQVVRGDSAAYFCASSPPGARVYNEQFFGPGTRLTVL.

In DNA, the CDR3 is TGTGCCAGCAGCTCGAACCCGAGTTGGAATGAGCAGTTCTTC. This encodes CASSSNPSWNEQFF. The V and J genes are TRBV11-2 and TRBJ2-1; no definite D call. V lost 4 bases to trimming and J lost 7 bases, with 14 bases between them. The CDR3 is 14 amino acids. Germline V lookup: CDR1 SGHAT, CDR2 FQNNGV.

This clone was seen just once. The rearrangement joins TRBV5-4 to TRBJ2-4; D gene ambiguous. Germline CDR1 SGHNT, CDR2 YYREEE (reference sequence). Trimming left V 1 base short and J 1 base short, with 12 bases between. The CDR3 length is 16 residues. The CDR3, as DNA: TGTGCCAGCAGCTTGAGTAGCTTGGGTGCCAAAAACATTCAGTACTTC. Translating gives CASSLSSLGAKNIQYF.

The rearrangement joins TRBV7-2 to TRBJ1-6; D not certain. V was pared by 5 bases and J by 9 bases, with 11 bases between. CDR3 size: 13 residues. Germline V gene lookup returns CDR1 SGHTA and CDR2 FQGNSA. The CDR3 reads CASSPSGVSPLHF. CDR3 sequence (DNA): TGTGCCAGCAGCCCCTCTGGGGTTTCACCCCTCCACTTT.

This clone was observed once. The rearrangement links TRBV30 to TRBJ2-1, with D tentatively TRBD1 or TRBD2 (5 bases each). The CDR3 spans 14 residues. V lost 5 bases to trimming and J lost 0 bases, with 11 bases between them. Germline lookup yields CDR1 GTSNPN and CDR2 SVGIG (reference sequence). The CDR3 region has the DNA TGTGCCTGGGGGGACCCAGCCTCCTACAATGAGCAGTTCTTC. Amino acids: CAWGDPASYNEQFF.

The chain links TRBV3-1 (or the pseudogene TRBV3-2) to TRBJ1-1; D uncertain. V gave up 7 bases and J gave up 1 base, with 10 bases separating them. There are 13 residues in the CDR3. Germline values: CDR1 LGHDT, CDR2 YNNKEL (reference sequence). CDR3 sequence: CASTLGTNTEAFF. The CDR3 coding sequence is TGTGCCAGCACCCTAGGCACGAACACTGAAGCTTTCTTT.

This clone turned up a few times. The V call is TRBV6-2 or TRBV6-3, the J call TRBJ2-5; the D gene is possibly TRBD1 (5 bases). Trimming took off 0 bases at V and 5 bases at J, with 10 bases between the two ends. Germline V gene lookup returns CDR1 MNHEY and CDR2 SVGEGT. The CDR3 has 14 residues. CDR3 coding DNA: TGTGCCAGCAGTTACTCAGGGGTGCGGGAGACCCAGTACTTC. Amino acid sequence: CASSYSGVRETQYF.

This rearrangement joins TRBV2 to TRBJ2-5, with 11 bases that match TRBD2. V lost 7 bases, J lost 4 bases, and 11 bases stayed unmatched. The CDR3 sequence is 16 residues long. Germline V gives CDR1 SNHLY, CDR2 FYNNEI. The CDR3 region is CASTALLAGDSETQYF. The CDR3 DNA reads TGTGCCAGCACCGCCTTACTAGCGGGAGATTCAGAGACCCAGTACTTC.

Only one count was recorded for this clone. The V call is TRBV6-5, the J call TRBJ2-2; 10 bases match TRBD2. Germline V CDR1 and CDR2: MNHEY, SVGAGI. The CDR3 contains 14 residues. Germline trimming cut 6 bases from V and 3 bases from J; bases unmatched to any gene: 1. For the CDR3, the DNA is TGTGCCAGCAGCCTAGCGGGGGACACCGGGGAGCTGTTTTTT. It is translated as CASSLAGDTGELFF.

This chain links TRBV7-9 with TRBJ2-5; 8 bases are a match to TRBD2. CDR1 is SEHNR, CDR2 FQNEAQ, per germline (reference sequence). The CDR3 length is 17 residues. V trimming: 5 bases; J trimming: 7 bases; junction bases outside the gene matches: 18. As DNA, the CDR3 is TGTGCCAGCAGCCCCATTAGGGGGGCGGGGGGCCTATCGACCCAGTACTTC. Protein product: CASSPIRGAGGLSTQYF.

This rearrangement joins TRBV11-1 to TRBJ1-2; D gene unclear. V shed 3 bases and J shed 4 bases, with 9 bases lying between them. The length of the CDR3 is 13 residues. Germline V gives CDR1 SGHAT, CDR2 FQDESV (reference sequence). CDR3 amino acids: CASSFSTRYGYTF. Written as DNA, the CDR3 is TGTGCCAGCAGCTTTTCCACGCGCTATGGCTACACCTTC.

V gene TRBV6-1 combines with J gene TRBJ2-5, with 11 bases that match TRBD2. The CDR3 length is 17 residues. CDR1 MNHNS and CDR2 SASEGT come from the germline V gene. V shed 1 base, J shed 10 bases, and the junction held 14 bases outside the gene matches. CDR3: CASSEGLAGGPQSSQYF. DNA of the CDR3: TGTGCCAGCAGTGAAGGTCTAGCGGGAGGCCCCCAGAGCAGCCAGTACTTC.

The rearrangement uses TRBV5-1 and TRBJ1-2, with D maybe TRBD1 (5 bases). The germline V and J ends were trimmed by 0 bases and 0 bases, with 9 bases remaining between them. The V gene's germline CDR1 is SGHRS and CDR2 YFSETQ. The CDR3 is 15 residues long. The CDR3 region is CASSLAGQANYGYTF. DNA of the CDR3: TGCGCCAGCAGCTTGGCGGGGCAGGCTAACTATGGCTACACCTTC.